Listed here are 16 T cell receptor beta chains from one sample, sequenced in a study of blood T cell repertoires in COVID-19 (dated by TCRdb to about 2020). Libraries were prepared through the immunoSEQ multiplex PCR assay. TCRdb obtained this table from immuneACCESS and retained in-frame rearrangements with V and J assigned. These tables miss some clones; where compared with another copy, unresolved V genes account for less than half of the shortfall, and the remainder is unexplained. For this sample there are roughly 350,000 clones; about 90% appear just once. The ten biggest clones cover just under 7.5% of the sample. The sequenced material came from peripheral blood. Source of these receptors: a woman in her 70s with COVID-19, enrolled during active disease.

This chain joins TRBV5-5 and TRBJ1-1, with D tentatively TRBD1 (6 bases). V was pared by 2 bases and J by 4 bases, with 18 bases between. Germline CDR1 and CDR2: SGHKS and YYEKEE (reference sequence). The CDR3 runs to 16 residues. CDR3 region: CASSFSGGSWGTEAFF. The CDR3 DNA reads TGTGCCAGCAGCTTTTCTGGGGGCTCATGGGGCACTGAAGCTTTCTTT.

The CDR3 sequence: CASSTQTTQGTEAFF. CDR3 DNA sequence: TGTGCCAGCAGCACACAGACGACTCAGGGCACTGAAGCTTTCTTT. The chain joins TRBV7-2 to TRBJ1-1; possible D gene TRBD1, 5 bases. With 5 bases removed from V and 4 bases from J, the gap between germline ends came to 17 bases. Per germline, CDR1 SGHTA and CDR2 FQGNSA. The CDR3 totals 15 residues.

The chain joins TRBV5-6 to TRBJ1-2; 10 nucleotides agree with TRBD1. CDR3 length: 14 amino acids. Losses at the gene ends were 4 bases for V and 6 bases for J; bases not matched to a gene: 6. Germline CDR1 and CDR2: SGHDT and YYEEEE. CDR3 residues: CASSKAGTGDGYTF. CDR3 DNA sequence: TGTGCCAGCAGCAAGGCTGGGACAGGGGATGGCTACACCTTC.

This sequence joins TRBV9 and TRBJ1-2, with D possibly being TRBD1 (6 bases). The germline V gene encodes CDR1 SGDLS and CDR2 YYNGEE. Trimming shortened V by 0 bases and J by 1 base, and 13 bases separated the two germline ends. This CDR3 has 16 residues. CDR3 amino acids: CASSVAVTGVNYGYTF. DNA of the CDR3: TGTGCCAGCAGCGTAGCAGTGACAGGAGTTAACTATGGCTACACCTTC.

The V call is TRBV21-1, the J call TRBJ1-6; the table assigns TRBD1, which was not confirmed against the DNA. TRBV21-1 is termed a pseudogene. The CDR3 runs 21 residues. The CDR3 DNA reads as TGTGCCAGCAGCAAAGGAAAACTTGACAGGGCGTTACATTCCTATAATTCACCCCTCCACTTT. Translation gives CASSKGKLDRALHSYNSPLHF.

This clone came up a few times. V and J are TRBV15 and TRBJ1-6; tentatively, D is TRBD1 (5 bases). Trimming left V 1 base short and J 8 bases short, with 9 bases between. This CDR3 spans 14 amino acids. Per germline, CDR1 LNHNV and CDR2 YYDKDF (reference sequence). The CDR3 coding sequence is TGTGCCACCAGCAGAGGGACACCCGATTCACCCCTCCACTTT. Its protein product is CATSRGTPDSPLHF.

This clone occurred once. In nucleotides, the CDR3 is TGCGCCAGCAGCCGTAGCGGGGGGGCGGGAGAGACCCAGTACTTC. Its protein product is CASSRSGGAGETQYF. The chain uses TRBV4-1 and TRBJ2-5, with 11 bases that match TRBD2. The CDR3 has 15 amino acids. CDR1 and CDR2 (germline): MGHRA, YSYEKL. With V trimmed by 4 bases and J by 4 bases, 5 bases remained unmatched.

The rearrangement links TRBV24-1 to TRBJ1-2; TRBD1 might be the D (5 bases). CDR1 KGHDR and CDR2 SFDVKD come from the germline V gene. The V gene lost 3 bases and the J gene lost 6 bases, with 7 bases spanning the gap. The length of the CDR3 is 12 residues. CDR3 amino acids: CATSDAGNGYTF. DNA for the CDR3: TGTGCCACCAGTGATGCAGGGAATGGCTACACCTTC.

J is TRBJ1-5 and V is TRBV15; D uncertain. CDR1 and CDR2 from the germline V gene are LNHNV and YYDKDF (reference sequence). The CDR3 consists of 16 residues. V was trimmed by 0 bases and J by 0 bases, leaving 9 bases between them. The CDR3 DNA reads TGTGCCACCAGCAGAGAGCGGACTAATAGCAATCAGCCCCAGCATTTT. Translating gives CATSRERTNSNQPQHF.

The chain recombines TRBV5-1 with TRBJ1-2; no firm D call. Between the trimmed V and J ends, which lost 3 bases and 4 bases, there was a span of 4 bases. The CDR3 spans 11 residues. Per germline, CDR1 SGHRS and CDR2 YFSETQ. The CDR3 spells CASSSSYGYTF. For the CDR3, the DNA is TGCGCCAGCAGCTCCTCCTATGGCTACACCTTC.

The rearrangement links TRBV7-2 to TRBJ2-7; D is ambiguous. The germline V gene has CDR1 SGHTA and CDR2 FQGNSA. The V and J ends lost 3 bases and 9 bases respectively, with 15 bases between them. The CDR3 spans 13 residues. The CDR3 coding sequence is TGTGCCAGCAGCTTCCTCCCCACAGAGCTGCAGTACTTC. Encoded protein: CASSFLPTELQYF.

The CDR3 coding sequence is TGTGCCAGCAGTTTGCGCGGGACAGGGAGTCGCGGCTACACCTTC. Amino acids: CASSLRGTGSRGYTF. The V call is TRBV27, the J call TRBJ1-2; the match to TRBD1 covers 9 bases. Trimming removed 3 bases from V and 8 bases from J; junction bases left unmatched: 10. Germline CDR1 is MNHEY and CDR2 is SMNVEV (reference sequence). This CDR3 spans 15 amino acids.

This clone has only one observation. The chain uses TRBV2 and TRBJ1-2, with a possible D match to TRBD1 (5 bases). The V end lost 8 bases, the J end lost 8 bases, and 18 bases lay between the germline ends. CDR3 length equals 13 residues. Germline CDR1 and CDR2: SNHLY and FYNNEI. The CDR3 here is CASRGRAVGGYTF. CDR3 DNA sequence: TGTGCCAGCCGTGGCAGGGCCGTCGGGGGCTACACCTTC.

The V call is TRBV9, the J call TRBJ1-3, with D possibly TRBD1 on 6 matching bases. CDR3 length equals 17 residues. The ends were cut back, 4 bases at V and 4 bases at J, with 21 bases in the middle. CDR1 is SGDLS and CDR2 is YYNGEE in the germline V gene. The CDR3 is CASSPAPPGALGNTIYF. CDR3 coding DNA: TGTGCCAGCAGCCCAGCCCCACCAGGGGCTCTAGGAAACACCATATATTTT. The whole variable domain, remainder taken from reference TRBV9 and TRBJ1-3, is DSGVTQTPKHLITATGQRVTLRCSPRSGDLSVYWYQQSLDQGLQFLIQYYNGEERAKGNILERFSAQQFPDLHSELNLSSLELGDSALYFCASSPAPPGALGNTIYFGEGSWLTVV.

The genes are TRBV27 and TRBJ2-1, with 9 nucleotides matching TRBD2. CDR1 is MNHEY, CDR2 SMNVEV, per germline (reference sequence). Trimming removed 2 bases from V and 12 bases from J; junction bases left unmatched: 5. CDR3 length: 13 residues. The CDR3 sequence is CASSLNRAGGQFF. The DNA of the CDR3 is TGTGCCAGCAGTTTAAATCGAGCGGGAGGGCAGTTCTTC.

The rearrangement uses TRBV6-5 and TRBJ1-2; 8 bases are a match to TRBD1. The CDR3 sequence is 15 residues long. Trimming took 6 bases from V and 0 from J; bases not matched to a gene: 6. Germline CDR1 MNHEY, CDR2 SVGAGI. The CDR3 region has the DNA TGTGCCAGCAGAAAGGACAGGGTAGCTAACTATGGCTACACCTTC. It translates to CASRKDRVANYGYTF.